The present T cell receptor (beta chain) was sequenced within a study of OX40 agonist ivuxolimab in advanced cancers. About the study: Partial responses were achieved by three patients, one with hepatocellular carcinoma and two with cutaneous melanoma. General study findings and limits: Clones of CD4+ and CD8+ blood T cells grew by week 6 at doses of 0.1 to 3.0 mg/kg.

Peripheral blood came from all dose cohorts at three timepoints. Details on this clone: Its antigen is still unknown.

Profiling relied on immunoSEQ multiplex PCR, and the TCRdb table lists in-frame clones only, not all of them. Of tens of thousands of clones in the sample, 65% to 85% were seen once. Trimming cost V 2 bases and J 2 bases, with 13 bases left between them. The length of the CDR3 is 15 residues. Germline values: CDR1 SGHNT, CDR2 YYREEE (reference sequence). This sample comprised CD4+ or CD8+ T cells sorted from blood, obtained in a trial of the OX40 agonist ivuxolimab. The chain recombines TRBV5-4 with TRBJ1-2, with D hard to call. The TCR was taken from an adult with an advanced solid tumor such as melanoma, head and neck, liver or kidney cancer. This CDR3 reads CASSFSTRGNYGYTF. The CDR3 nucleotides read TGTGCCAGCAGCTTCTCGACGCGGGGAAACTATGGCTACACCTTC.